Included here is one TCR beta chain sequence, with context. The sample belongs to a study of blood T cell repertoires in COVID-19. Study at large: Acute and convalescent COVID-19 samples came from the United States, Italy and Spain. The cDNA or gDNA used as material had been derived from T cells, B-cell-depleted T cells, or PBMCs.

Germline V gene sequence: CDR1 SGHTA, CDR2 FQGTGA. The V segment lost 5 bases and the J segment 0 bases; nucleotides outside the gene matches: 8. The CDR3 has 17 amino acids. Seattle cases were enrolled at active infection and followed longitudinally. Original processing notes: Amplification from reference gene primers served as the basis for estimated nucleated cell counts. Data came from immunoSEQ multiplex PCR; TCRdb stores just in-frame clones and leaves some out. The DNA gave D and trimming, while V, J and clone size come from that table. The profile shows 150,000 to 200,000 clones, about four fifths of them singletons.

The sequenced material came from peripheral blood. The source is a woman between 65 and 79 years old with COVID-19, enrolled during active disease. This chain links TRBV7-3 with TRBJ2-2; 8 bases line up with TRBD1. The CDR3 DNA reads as TGTGCCAGCAGCCGAAGACAGGGGACTCCGAACACCGGGGAGCTGTTTTTT. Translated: CASSRRQGTPNTGELFF. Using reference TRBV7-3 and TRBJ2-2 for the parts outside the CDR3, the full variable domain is GAGVSQTPSNKVTEKGKYVELRCDPISGHTALYWYRQSLGQGPEFLIYFQGTGAADDSGLPNDRFFAVRPEGSVSTLKIQRTERGDSAVYLCASSRRQGTPNTGELFFGEGSRLTVL.